These 7 T cell receptor beta chains came from one sample sequenced in a study of cytomegalovirus exposure and HLA in healthy donors. Both 60 Vbeta primers and 13 Jbeta primers went into the PCR. The protocol was immunoSEQ multiplex PCR, while the TCRdb copy is restricted to in-frame clones and leaves out a portion. The table lists 120,000 to 150,000 clones, over 60% of them singletons, with approximately 2% in the top ten. Sequencing was performed on PBMCs. These TCRs come from a man between 40 and 49 years old in good health and CMV-seronegative.

This clone occurred a few times. The genes are TRBV11-3 and TRBJ2-2; TRBD2 matches at 12 bases. The CDR3 runs to 17 residues. V shed 1 base, J shed 2 bases, and the junction held 2 bases outside the gene matches. From germline, CDR1 is SGHNT and CDR2 YENEEA. The CDR3 sequence is CASSLGGLAGNTGELFF. The DNA of the CDR3 is TGTGCCAGCAGCTTAGGAGGACTAGCGGGAAACACCGGGGAGCTGTTTTTT.

This chain connects TRBV10-2 to TRBJ1-6; TRBD1 matches at 10 bases. Trimming took 7 bases from V and 10 from J; bases not matched to a gene: 13. The CDR3 consists of 16 residues. CDR1 is WSHSY and CDR2 is SAAADI in the germline V gene. The CDR3 loop reads CASTYPGQGPGSPLHF. The CDR3 nucleotides are TGCGCCAGCACCTACCCGGGACAGGGGCCGGGGTCACCCCTCCACTTT.

J is TRBJ2-1 and V is TRBV5-4; no reliable D call. The V and J ends lost 0 bases and 4 bases respectively, with 11 bases between them. CDR1 is SGHNT, CDR2 YYREEE, per germline (reference sequence). The CDR3 consists of 15 residues. Here the CDR3 DNA reads TGTGCCAGCAGCTTGGTGTCTCCTGTTTACAATGAGCAGTTCTTC. It specifies CASSLVSPVYNEQFF.

The chain couples TRBV6-6 to TRBJ1-1; the D is unclear. CDR1 and CDR2 from the germline V gene are MNHNY and SVGAGI (reference sequence). The CDR3 covers 13 residues. With 0 bases removed from V and 5 bases from J, the gap between germline ends came to 7 bases. For the CDR3, the DNA is TGTGCCAGCAGTTACTCTGTAGAGACTGAAGCTTTCTTT. Translating gives CASSYSVETEAFF.

V usage is TRBV5-4 and J usage is TRBJ2-2, with 9 bases fitting TRBD1. The V gene's germline CDR1 is SGHNT and CDR2 YYREEE (reference sequence). The CDR3 runs 16 residues. After removal of 0 bases from V and 0 bases from J, the junction contained 0 bases not matched to a gene. The CDR3 region has the DNA TGTGCCAGCAGCTTGGGACAGGGGGCGAACACCGGGGAGCTGTTTTTT. Protein sequence: CASSLGQGANTGELFF. Full variable domain (rest looked up from reference TRBV5-4 and TRBJ2-2): ETGVTQSPTHLIKTRGQQVTLRCSSQSGHNTVSWYQQALGQGPQFIFQYYREEENGRGNFPPRFSGLQFPNYSSELNVNALELDDSALYLCASSLGQGANTGELFFGEGSRLTVL.

V and J are TRBV2 and TRBJ1-2, with 8 bases aligning to TRBD1. Germline CDR1 is SNHLY and CDR2 is FYNNEI. The trim removed 4 bases at V and 10 bases at J, leaving 11 bases unmatched. This CDR3 is built from 14 residues. CDR3 coding DNA: TGTGCCAGCAGTGGGGCCAGGGGGCGAAAACTCTACACCTTC. Translated: CASSGARGRKLYTF.

This chain connects TRBV10-3 to TRBJ2-2; weak D call: TRBD2 (6 bases). Trimming removed 10 bases from V and 8 bases from J, with 20 bases in between. This CDR3 spans 14 amino acids. Germline-derived CDR1 and CDR2 are ENHRY and SYGVKD. The CDR3 region has the DNA TGTGCCACCGTCGGGTTGGAGGGAGCGGGGGAGCTGTTTTTT. It yields the protein CATVGLEGAGELFF.